Below are 27 T cell receptor beta chains sequenced from a single sample in a study of early T cells in non-severe SARS-CoV-2 infection. TCRdb reprocessed the 5' RACE reads via MiXCR and lists one record per CDR3 protein. The data contain 20,000 to 30,000 distinct CDR3 sequences, around 4% of them singletons. The source material was whole blood. These TCRs come from an adult who was a healthcare worker with PCR-confirmed SARS-CoV-2 infection or an uninfected control (not recorded which).

This clonotype was detected ten times or more. The CDR3 DNA reads as TGCGCCAGCAGTCAATCGGCGGAGGGGGCATTGGTAGGACAGCCCCAGCATTTT. Amino acid sequence: CASSQSAEGALVGQPQHF. The rearrangement joins TRBV23-1 to TRBJ1-5; 7 nucleotides align to TRBD1. TRBV23-1 is known as an ORF, though its function is uncertain. The ends lost 0 bases at V and 7 bases at J; junction bases unmatched: 15. There are 18 residues in the CDR3.

This clonotype showed up many times. The V call is TRBV28, the J call TRBJ2-2; a weak D match, TRBD2 (6 bases). Germline CDR1 reads MDHEN; CDR2 reads SYDVKM. Trimming pared 10 bases from V and 0 bases from J, leaving 12 bases between. This CDR3 is built from 14 residues. CDR3 region: CAIMRGSNTGELFF. In nucleotides, the CDR3 is TGTGCCATCATGCGGGGATCGAACACCGGGGAGCTGTTTTTT.

This clonotype was seen at least ten times. The V call is TRBV11-3, the J call TRBJ2-5; 10 positions agree with TRBD2. Germline CDR1 and CDR2: SGHNT and YENEEA. The CDR3 runs 13 residues. Unmatched junction bases numbered 0, after V lost 4 bases and J lost 4 bases. CDR3 in amino acids: CASSSSGRETQYF. CDR3 DNA: TGTGCCAGCAGCTCTAGCGGGAGAGAGACCCAGTACTTC.

This clonotype came up many times. The rearrangement joins TRBV28 to TRBJ2-2; no clear D gene. Trimming shortened V by 6 bases and J by 1 base, and 6 bases separated the two germline ends. Germline V gives CDR1 MDHEN, CDR2 SYDVKM. The CDR3 covers 13 residues. The CDR3 region is CASSHQNTGELFF. The CDR3 nucleotides read TGTGCCAGCAGCCACCAGAACACCGGGGAGCTGTTTTTT.

The table lists this clonotype with many counts. The CDR3 loop reads CSADRTSGETQYF. The CDR3 DNA reads as TGCAGTGCCGACAGGACCTCCGGAGAGACCCAGTACTTC. This sequence joins TRBV29-1 and TRBJ2-5; weak D call: TRBD1 (6 bases). CDR1 is SQVTM, CDR2 ANQGSEA, per germline. This CDR3 has 13 residues.

This clonotype was detected many times. V is TRBV29-1 and J is TRBJ2-1, with a possible D match to TRBD2 (5 bases). Trimming stripped 7 bases from V and 9 bases from J, with 22 bases between. This CDR3 spans 14 amino acids. Germline V lookup: CDR1 SQVTM, CDR2 ANQGSEA. CDR3: CSGCLAVGCSEQFF. DNA of the CDR3: TGCAGCGGTTGCCTAGCAGTTGGGTGCAGTGAGCAGTTCTTC.

This clonotype was recorded many times. This chain joins TRBV7-2 and TRBJ2-7; D is tentatively TRBD1 or TRBD2 (5 bases each). Between the trimmed V and J ends, which lost 1 base and 4 bases, there was a span of 14 bases. This CDR3 spans 15 amino acids. CDR1 SGHTA and CDR2 FQGNSA come from the germline V gene. Here the CDR3 DNA reads TGTGCCAGCAGCTTAGGAGGGACGAGGTTGTACGAGCAGTACTTC. This sequence encodes CASSLGGTRLYEQYF.

This clonotype was counted ten times or more. The rearrangement uses TRBV19 and TRBJ2-7; tentative D call: TRBD1 (6 bases). There are 14 residues in the CDR3. Germline CDR1 is LNHDA and CDR2 is SQIVND (reference sequence). V lost 3 bases to trimming and J lost 4 bases, with 13 bases between them. In DNA form, the CDR3 reads TGTGCCAGTAGTATTAAGGGACACAAATACGAGCAGTACTTC. This codes for CASSIKGHKYEQYF.

This clonotype was seen only a few times. The CDR3 bases are TGTGCCAGTTCGGCCAGGGACCTACCCACGGACTATGGCTACACCTTC. Translating it yields CASSARDLPTDYGYTF. The chain is built from TRBV18 and TRBJ1-2; maybe TRBD1 (5 bases). Trimming left V 9 bases short and J 3 bases short, with 23 bases between. Germline V gene sequence: CDR1 KGHSH, CDR2 LQKENI. This CDR3 has 16 amino acids.

This clonotype was seen many times. This chain uses TRBV4-1 with TRBJ2-1; D ambiguous. The germline gives CDR1 MGHRA, CDR2 YSYEKL. The CDR3 runs to 17 residues. V lost 0 bases to trimming and J lost 0 bases, with 12 bases between them. The chain's CDR3 is CASSQDHAPSSYNEQFF. CDR3 sequence (DNA): TGCGCCAGCAGCCAAGATCACGCTCCGAGCTCCTACAATGAGCAGTTCTTC.

This clonotype appeared many times. V usage is TRBV7-9 and J usage is TRBJ2-5; no reliable D call. The V and J ends lost 10 bases and 1 base respectively, with 7 bases between them. Germline-derived CDR1 and CDR2 are SEHNR and FQNEAQ (reference sequence). CDR3 size: 11 residues. CDR3 region: CAKRGQETQYF. The CDR3 DNA follows: TGTGCCAAGCGCGGCCAAGAGACCCAGTACTTC. Full variable domain (outside the CDR3, taken from reference TRBV7-9 and TRBJ2-5): DTGVSQNPRHKITKRGQNVTFRCDPISEHNRLYWYRQTLGQGPEFLTYFQNEAQLEKSRLLSDRFSAERPKGSFSTLEIQRTEQGDSAMYLCAKRGQETQYFGPGTRLLVL.

This clonotype was seen more than once but under ten times. The chain combines TRBV19 with TRBJ1-1; D gene uncertain. CDR3 length equals 13 residues. V dropped 7 bases and J dropped 1 base, with 10 bases sitting between them. CDR1 and CDR2 from the germline V gene are LNHDA and SQIVND (reference sequence). For the CDR3, the DNA is TGTGCCAGTACTTCACAGCCGAACACTGAAGCTTTCTTT. Translation gives CASTSQPNTEAFF.

This clonotype was detected a few times. The V and J genes are TRBV20-1 and TRBJ2-1; no clear D gene. Germline values: CDR1 DFQATT, CDR2 SNEGSKA (reference sequence). The CDR3 has 16 amino acids. Between the trimmed V and J ends, which lost 5 bases and 0 bases, there was a span of 17 bases. CDR3 in amino acids: CSAFTHLPSSYNEQFF. For the CDR3, the DNA is TGCAGTGCTTTCACCCATCTCCCGAGCTCCTACAATGAGCAGTTCTTC.

This clonotype was seen repeatedly, ten times or more. The V call is TRBV27, the J call TRBJ2-1; D call uncertain. This CDR3 comprises 10 residues. Germline V gene lookup returns CDR1 MNHEY and CDR2 SMNVEV (reference sequence). Trimming stripped 3 bases from V and 10 bases from J, with 4 bases between. The DNA of the CDR3 is TGTGCCAGCAGTTTCCCCGAGCAGTTCTTC. This gives the protein CASSFPEQFF.

There are a few counts of this clonotype. CDR3 in DNA: TGTGCCAGCAGCCCAGACACGCGAACCTCTGAAGCTTTCTTT. As protein: CASSPDTRTSEAFF. This rearrangement joins TRBV4-2 to TRBJ1-1, with D unresolved. V lost 4 bases, J lost 6 bases, and 15 bases lay in between. The germline CDR1 and CDR2 sequences are LGHNA and YNFKEQ. CDR3 length equals 14 residues.

This clonotype was observed many times. The V gene is TRBV29-1, the J gene TRBJ1-4; D gene uncertain. Trimming stripped 5 bases from V and 13 bases from J, with 14 bases between. Germline assignment: CDR1 SQVTM and CDR2 ANQGSEA. The CDR3 spans 11 residues. The CDR3 is CSVTTSDSLFF. The DNA of the CDR3 is TGCAGCGTTACCACATCAGACTCACTGTTTTTT.

The genes are TRBV7-7 and TRBJ2-1; tentative D call: TRBD1 (5 bases). V lost 5 bases, J lost 5 bases, and 10 bases lay in between. CDR3 size: 13 residues. Germline assignment: CDR1 SSHAT and CDR2 FNYEAQ (reference sequence). The CDR3 protein is CASSLGQNNEQFF. CDR3 bases: TGTGCCAGCAGCCTAGGACAAAACAATGAGCAGTTCTTC.

This clonotype has at least ten counts. The rearrangement uses TRBV29-1 and TRBJ1-2; 7 bases align to TRBD1. This CDR3 contains 13 residues. J was trimmed by 4 bases and V by 5 bases; bases with no gene match: 7. Germline V gives CDR1 SQVTM, CDR2 ANQGSEA. The CDR3 spells CSVPRQGAYGYTF. The CDR3 nucleotides are TGCAGCGTTCCGAGACAGGGAGCCTATGGCTACACCTTC.

This clonotype occurred many times. The rearrangement joins TRBV2 to TRBJ2-1; D tentatively fits TRBD1 or TRBD2 (5 bases each). The V and J ends lost 7 bases and 6 bases respectively, with 16 bases between them. The CDR3 is 14 residues long. Germline CDR1 is SNHLY and CDR2 is FYNNEI. In DNA, the CDR3 is TGTGCCAGCAAAGAGGGGCCGGCTGGCAATGAGCAGTTCTTC. Its protein product is CASKEGPAGNEQFF.

This clonotype appeared many times. The chain combines TRBV20-1 with TRBJ2-1; 8 nucleotides match TRBD1. This CDR3 contains 13 residues. V was pared by 4 bases and J by 5 bases, with 4 bases of the junction left unmatched. Germline CDR1 and CDR2: DFQATT and SNEGSKA (reference sequence). CDR3 residues: CSATQGADNEQFF. The CDR3 bases are TGCAGTGCTACGCAGGGGGCGGACAATGAGCAGTTCTTC.

By proportion, this clonotype is medium-sized. The chain combines TRBV5-8 with TRBJ2-7; a weak D match, TRBD1 (6 bases). Germline CDR1 SGHTS, CDR2 YDEGEE. The CDR3 length is 13 residues. Trimming took off 4 bases at V and 4 bases at J, with 12 bases between the two ends. CDR3 DNA sequence: TGTGCCAGCAGCCCCCTGGACAGTTACGAGCAGTACTTC. Translated, it gives CASSPLDSYEQYF.

The CDR3 sequence: CASSQGGSYNEQFF. The CDR3 coding sequence is TGCGCCAGCAGCCAAGGAGGATCCTACAATGAGCAGTTCTTC. The rearrangement joins TRBV4-1 to TRBJ2-1; D is unclear. Germline CDR1 and CDR2: MGHRA and YSYEKL. V lost 1 base to trimming and J lost 1 base, with 5 bases between them. The CDR3 is 14 amino acids.

Ten or more counts support this clonotype. V is TRBV30 and J is TRBJ1-5; D gene unclear. This CDR3 spans 13 amino acids. CDR1 is GTSNPN and CDR2 is SVGIG in the germline V gene (reference sequence). V was trimmed by 0 bases and J by 6 bases, leaving 9 bases between them. The CDR3 sequence is CAWSVGSRQPQHF. Written as DNA, the CDR3 is TGTGCCTGGAGTGTAGGGTCTCGTCAGCCCCAGCATTTT.

The chain carries TRBV7-3 and TRBJ2-5; 7 positions match TRBD2. The junction had 7 bases not matched to a gene; V was cut back by 3 bases and J by 3 bases. The CDR3 contains 15 residues. From germline, CDR1 is SGHTA and CDR2 FQGTGA. Here the CDR3 reads CASSFLGLAEETQYF. The DNA of the CDR3 is TGTGCCAGCAGCTTCCTCGGGCTAGCGGAAGAGACCCAGTACTTC.

Ten or more counts support this clonotype. The gene calls are TRBV4-2 and TRBJ1-3; 7 positions agree with TRBD1. The CDR3 has 17 amino acids. The V gene end was trimmed by 1 base and the J gene end by 4 bases; junction bases not matched to a gene: 10. Germline lookup yields CDR1 LGHNA and CDR2 YNFKEQ. The CDR3 bases are TGTGCCAGCAGCCAAGGGGCCCGTGAGGGGGCCGGAAACACCATATATTTT. Translating it yields CASSQGAREGAGNTIYF.

This clonotype was detected many times. V usage is TRBV7-9 and J usage is TRBJ2-7; 7 bases line up with TRBD2. Trimming at V came to 8 bases and at J to 2 bases, leaving 9 bases not matched to a gene. CDR3 size: 14 residues. Looked up from germline, CDR1 is SEHNR and CDR2 is FQNEAQ (reference sequence). Written as DNA, the CDR3 is TGTGCCAGCGGAAGTAGCGGGCTAACCTACGAGCAGTACTTC. This translates into CASGSSGLTYEQYF. Supplemented by reference TRBV7-9 and TRBJ2-7, the full variable domain reads DTGVSQNPRHKITKRGQNVTFRCDPISEHNRLYWYRQTLGQGPEFLTYFQNEAQLEKSRLLSDRFSAERPKGSFSTLEIQRTEQGDSAMYLCASGSSGLTYEQYFGPGTRLTVT.

This clonotype showed up many times. Mismatch with germline at one junction end may stem from a read error. The V call is TRBV20-1, the J call TRBJ2-7; 7 positions match TRBD2. Germline CDR1 and CDR2: DFQATT and SNEGSKA (reference sequence). CDR3 size: 11 residues. The CDR3 loop is CSPSGSYEQYF. The CDR3 DNA sequence: TGCAGTCCTAGCGGTTCCTACGAGCAGTACTTC.